Following are 26 T cell receptor beta chains from one sample sequenced in a study of memory CD4+ T cells and cytomegalovirus serostatus. Here immunoSEQ multiplex PCR was the method, and the copy in TCRdb shows in-frame clones only, minus some. Of tens of thousands of clones detected, around four fifths appear once; the ten largest clones hold roughly 0.6%. The sort gate was single viable CD3+CD4+CD8-CD45RO+ cells for memory CD4+ T cells. The sequenced material came from memory CD4+ T cells from blood. Receptor source: an adult in good health and CMV-seronegative.

V usage is TRBV7-3 and J usage is TRBJ2-3, with D hard to call. V lost 5 bases to trimming and J lost 6 bases, with 12 bases between them. The CDR3 loop spans 13 amino acids. Germline V gives CDR1 SGHTA, CDR2 FQGTGA. The CDR3 reads CASSLLMGDTQYF. CDR3 coding DNA: TGTGCCAGCAGCCTCCTGATGGGGGATACGCAGTATTTT.

This clone has only one observation. CDR3 coding DNA: TGTGCCAGCAGCTCCCGGTGGGGCCTTAACTATGGCTACACCTTC. It is translated as CASSSRWGLNYGYTF. The chain employs TRBV27 and TRBJ1-2; D possibly corresponds to TRBD1 (5 bases). Germline values: CDR1 MNHEY, CDR2 SMNVEV (reference sequence). Trimming took 6 bases from V and 1 from J, leaving 15 bases between them. This CDR3 comprises 15 residues.

As DNA, the CDR3 is TGTGCCAGCTCCTCAGGGGGACTACAAACCGGGGAGCTGTTTTTT. Translated, it gives CASSSGGLQTGELFF. V is TRBV27 and J is TRBJ2-2; D possibly matches TRBD1 or TRBD2 (7 bases each). Germline-derived CDR1 and CDR2 are MNHEY and SMNVEV (reference sequence). There are 15 residues in the CDR3. V lost 8 bases and J lost 5, with 18 bases in between.

V and J are TRBV11-1 and TRBJ2-7; 9 bases align to TRBD1. J lost 7 bases, V lost 1 base, and 5 bases had no gene match. The CDR3 consists of 14 residues. CDR1 SGHAT and CDR2 FQDESV come from the germline V gene (reference sequence). DNA of the CDR3: TGTGCCAGCAGCTTAGACAGGGGGCACTGGGAGCAGTACTTC. Its translation is CASSLDRGHWEQYF. The full variable domain, completed using reference TRBV11-1 and TRBJ2-7, is EAEVAQSPRYKITEKSQAVAFWCDPISGHATLYWYRQILGQGPELLVQFQDESVVDDSQLPKDRFSAERLKGVDSTLKIQPAELGDSAMYLCASSLDRGHWEQYFGPGTRLTVT.

CDR3 nucleotide sequence: TGTGCCAGCTCACCGAGTGCGGGGGGCCAAGGAGAGCAGTACTTC. Amino acid sequence: CASSPSAGGQGEQYF. V usage is TRBV18 and J usage is TRBJ2-7; 8 nucleotides match TRBD2. V lost 3 bases to trimming and J lost 7 bases; unmatched junction nucleotides: 11. CDR1 is KGHSH and CDR2 is LQKENI in the germline V gene. This CDR3 comprises 15 residues.

This clone has more than one count but fewer than ten. This chain connects TRBV5-1 to TRBJ2-3; TRBD2 matches at 11 bases. CDR1 is SGHRS, CDR2 YFSETQ, per germline. The CDR3 loop spans 16 amino acids. The J segment lost 5 bases and the V segment lost 5 bases, leaving 10 bases of the junction unmatched. The CDR3: CASRGSGGASGDTQYF. The CDR3 bases are TGCGCCAGCAGGGGTAGCGGGGGGGCATCGGGAGATACGCAGTATTTT.

The chain carries TRBV15 and TRBJ2-1; D may be TRBD1 (5 bases). CDR3 size: 17 residues. V lost 0 bases and J lost 2, with 14 bases in between. Germline CDR1 LNHNV, CDR2 YYDKDF (reference sequence). The DNA for the CDR3 is TGTGCCACCAGCAGAGATCTTGGGGCTGGACCCTACAATGAGCAGTTCTTC. It yields the protein CATSRDLGAGPYNEQFF.

V usage is TRBV6-5 and J usage is TRBJ1-2; D gene ambiguous. V was clipped by 7 bases and J by 3 bases, with 15 bases between them. This CDR3 is 14 amino acids long. Germline CDR1 MNHEY, CDR2 SVGAGI. The CDR3 region has the DNA TGTGCCAGCACCCCAGGACCGGAGGACTATGGCTACACCTTC. Translation: CASTPGPEDYGYTF.

CDR3 sequence reads: CASSTGTGYTDTQYF. In nucleotides, the CDR3 is TGTGCCAGCAGTACCGGGACAGGGTACACAGATACGCAGTATTTT. The J gene is TRBJ2-3, the V gene TRBV2; TRBD1 matches at 9 bases. V trimming: 5 bases; J trimming: 2 bases; junction bases outside the gene matches: 5. Germline assignment: CDR1 SNHLY and CDR2 FYNNEI. The CDR3 has 15 residues.

In this sample, this clone turned up once. The chain has TRBV6-5 and TRBJ1-1; maybe TRBD1 (6 bases). The CDR3 contains 13 residues. The germline CDR1 and CDR2 sequences are MNHEY and SVGAGI. V shed 11 bases and J shed 1 base, with 14 bases lying between them. The CDR3 here is CAARGSGNTEAFF. Here the CDR3 DNA reads TGTGCCGCGAGGGGGAGTGGGAACACTGAAGCTTTCTTT.

This clone has a handful of counts. Other DNA sequences from this sample encode an identical CDR3 as well. This chain uses TRBV10-2 with TRBJ1-1; D is perhaps TRBD1 (5 bases). Germline V CDR1 and CDR2: WSHSY, SAAADI. V lost 3 bases and J lost 1, with 9 bases in between. This CDR3 contains 14 residues. The CDR3 DNA reads as TGCGCCAGCAGTGACAGGGCCGGGAACACTGAAGCTTTCTTT. It is translated as CASSDRAGNTEAFF.

The rearrangement joins TRBV19 to TRBJ2-7; D is possibly TRBD1 (5 bases). CDR1 and CDR2 (germline): LNHDA, SQIVND (reference sequence). This CDR3 is 13 amino acids long. V was trimmed by 5 bases and J by 1 base, leaving 9 bases between them. The CDR3 here is CASSLRVSYEQYF. The CDR3 DNA reads TGTGCCAGTAGTCTCAGGGTTTCCTACGAGCAGTACTTC.

This chain uses TRBV19 with TRBJ2-1, with D unclear. CDR1 is LNHDA, CDR2 SQIVND, per germline (reference sequence). V gave up 3 bases and J gave up 9 bases, with 15 bases separating them. The CDR3 sequence is 14 residues long. The CDR3: CASSIILWKGEQFF. CDR3 in DNA: TGTGCCAGTAGTATTATTCTGTGGAAGGGTGAGCAGTTCTTC.

In its sample, this clone was seen a few times. The V and J genes are TRBV4-1 and TRBJ1-1; D gene uncertain. Germline V CDR1 and CDR2: MGHRA, YSYEKL. This CDR3 has 15 amino acids. Trimming removed 0 bases at V and 1 base at J, with 9 bases between. The CDR3 DNA reads TGCGCCAGCAGCCAAGATTTCAGTAAGAACACTGAAGCTTTCTTT. It encodes CASSQDFSKNTEAFF.

V gene TRBV4-3 combines with J gene TRBJ2-1, with 9 bases fitting TRBD2. The CDR3 covers 15 residues. The germline gives CDR1 LGHNA, CDR2 YSLEER. J lost 4 bases, V lost 3 bases, and 4 bases had no gene match. In DNA, the CDR3 is TGCGCCAGCAGCCAGAGCGGGGGGATTTACAATGAGCAGTTCTTC. Amino acids: CASSQSGGIYNEQFF.

The CDR3 DNA follows: TGTGCCAGCAGCTTGGCTTTTCAGCCCAGGGGGCACTACGAGCAGTACTTC. This codes for CASSLAFQPRGHYEQYF. The chain employs TRBV7-9 and TRBJ2-7; TRBD1 aligns across 8 bases. CDR3 length: 17 residues. V lost 3 bases, J lost 3 bases, and 13 bases stayed unmatched. Germline loops: CDR1 SEHNR, CDR2 FQNEAQ (reference sequence). Looking up the rest from reference TRBV7-9 and TRBJ2-7 gives the full variable domain: DTGVSQNPRHKITKRGQNVTFRCDPISEHNRLYWYRQTLGQGPEFLTYFQNEAQLEKSRLLSDRFSAERPKGSFSTLEIQRTEQGDSAMYLCASSLAFQPRGHYEQYFGPGTRLTVT.

This chain connects TRBV6-5 to TRBJ1-2; 7 bases match TRBD1. Losses at the gene ends were 5 bases for V and 5 bases for J; bases not matched to a gene: 11. Germline loops: CDR1 MNHEY, CDR2 SVGAGI. The CDR3 runs 15 residues. The CDR3 DNA sequence: TGTGCCAGCAGTCACACTCGGGACAGCTTTTATGGCTACACCTTC. Amino acids: CASSHTRDSFYGYTF.

This chain connects TRBV7-7 to TRBJ2-5; 7 nucleotides line up with TRBD1. Germline CDR1 SSHAT, CDR2 FNYEAQ (reference sequence). This CDR3 region has 15 residues. J lost 3 bases, V lost 1 base, and 5 bases had no gene match. The CDR3 spells CASSLGLGTEETQYF. The CDR3 DNA reads as TGTGCCAGCAGCTTAGGCCTCGGGACAGAAGAGACCCAGTACTTC. The whole variable domain, filled in from reference TRBV7-7 and TRBJ2-5, reads GAGVSQSPRYKVTKRGQDVTLRCDPISSHATLYWYQQALGQGPEFLTYFNYEAQPDKSGLPSDRFSAERPEGSISTLTIQRTEQRDSAMYRCASSLGLGTEETQYFGPGTRLLVL.

The V call is TRBV19, the J call TRBJ1-6; no definite D call. There are 14 residues in the CDR3. The V gene lost 6 bases and the J gene lost 0 bases, with 6 bases spanning the gap. From germline, CDR1 is LNHDA and CDR2 SQIVND (reference sequence). The CDR3 bases are TGTGCCAGTAGCTCGAGCTCCTATAATTCACCCCTCCACTTT. This sequence encodes CASSSSSYNSPLHF.

V is TRBV11-1 and J is TRBJ1-2; tentative D call: TRBD1 (6 bases). Trimming removed 1 base from V and 8 bases from J, with 14 bases in between. Germline V lookup: CDR1 SGHAT, CDR2 FQDESV (reference sequence). The CDR3 runs 14 residues. This CDR3 is CASSLEGHRTGYTF. DNA of the CDR3: TGTGCCAGCAGCTTAGAGGGACACCGAACGGGCTACACCTTC.

The chain recombines TRBV7-9 with TRBJ1-5; D remains ambiguous. Germline V gene lookup returns CDR1 SEHNR and CDR2 FQNEAQ (reference sequence). The CDR3 is 14 amino acids. The V end lost 2 bases, the J end lost 4 bases, and 9 bases lay between the germline ends. CDR3 protein: CASSLSDGNQPQHF. CDR3 nucleotides: TGTGCCAGCAGCTTATCGGATGGAAATCAGCCCCAGCATTTT. The full variable domain, in which reference TRBV7-9 and TRBJ1-5 provide the parts outside the CDR3, is DTGVSQNPRHKITKRGQNVTFRCDPISEHNRLYWYRQTLGQGPEFLTYFQNEAQLEKSRLLSDRFSAERPKGSFSTLEIQRTEQGDSAMYLCASSLSDGNQPQHFGDGTRLSIL.

This chain links TRBV5-1 with TRBJ2-5; D may be TRBD2 (5 bases). Trimming pared 4 bases from V and 4 bases from J, leaving 14 bases between. This CDR3 region has 14 residues. CDR1 SGHRS and CDR2 YFSETQ come from the germline V gene. In DNA, the CDR3 is TGCGCCAGCAGCGCCGGAACTAGAGGAGAGACCCAGTACTTC. As protein: CASSAGTRGETQYF.

The gene calls are TRBV5-4 and TRBJ1-5; D remains ambiguous. Trimming pared 4 bases from V and 0 bases from J, leaving 8 bases between. This CDR3 is built from 14 residues. Germline CDR1 is SGHNT and CDR2 is YYREEE (reference sequence). The CDR3 loop reads CASSPGDSNQPQHF. The CDR3 DNA sequence: TGTGCCAGCAGCCCCGGGGATAGCAATCAGCCCCAGCATTTT.

This chain connects TRBV19 to TRBJ2-5; 10 nucleotides line up with TRBD2. CDR3 length equals 15 residues. CDR1 and CDR2 from the germline V gene are LNHDA and SQIVND (reference sequence). Unmatched junction bases numbered 4, after V lost 6 bases and J lost 0 bases. CDR3 DNA sequence: TGTGCCAGTAGGGACACTAGCGGGGACCAAGAGACCCAGTACTTC. This encodes CASRDTSGDQETQYF.

The rearrangement joins TRBV29-1 to TRBJ1-1; D is possibly TRBD1 (6 bases). Between the trimmed V and J ends, which lost 4 bases and 1 base, there was a span of 10 bases. CDR1 and CDR2 from the germline V gene are SQVTM and ANQGSEA. The CDR3 length is 13 residues. This CDR3 is CSVATGPNTEAFF. The CDR3, as DNA: TGCAGCGTTGCTACAGGGCCGAACACTGAAGCTTTCTTT.

This sequence joins TRBV9 and TRBJ2-7, with 7 bases identical to TRBD1. This CDR3 spans 19 amino acids. The junction had 15 bases not matched to a gene; V was cut back by 0 bases and J by 0 bases. CDR1 is SGDLS and CDR2 is YYNGEE in the germline V gene. The CDR3 coding sequence is TGTGCCAGCAGCGTAGAGGGGGCCTGGGGGAGTACAAGCTCCTACGAGCAGTACTTC. Translation: CASSVEGAWGSTSSYEQYF.